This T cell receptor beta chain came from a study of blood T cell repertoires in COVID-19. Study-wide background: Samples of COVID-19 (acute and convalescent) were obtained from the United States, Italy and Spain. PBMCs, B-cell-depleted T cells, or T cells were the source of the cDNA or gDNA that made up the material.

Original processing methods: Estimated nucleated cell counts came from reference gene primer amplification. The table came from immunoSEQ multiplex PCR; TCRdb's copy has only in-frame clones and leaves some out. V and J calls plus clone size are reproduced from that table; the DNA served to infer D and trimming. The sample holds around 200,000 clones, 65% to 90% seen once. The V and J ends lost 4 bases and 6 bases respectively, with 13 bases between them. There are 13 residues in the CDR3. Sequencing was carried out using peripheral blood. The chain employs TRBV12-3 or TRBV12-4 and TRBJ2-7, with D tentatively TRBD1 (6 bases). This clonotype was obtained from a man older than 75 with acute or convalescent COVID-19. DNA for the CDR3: TGTGCCAGCAGTTGGACAGCCGAAGGCGAGCAGTACTTC. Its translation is CASSWTAEGEQYF.